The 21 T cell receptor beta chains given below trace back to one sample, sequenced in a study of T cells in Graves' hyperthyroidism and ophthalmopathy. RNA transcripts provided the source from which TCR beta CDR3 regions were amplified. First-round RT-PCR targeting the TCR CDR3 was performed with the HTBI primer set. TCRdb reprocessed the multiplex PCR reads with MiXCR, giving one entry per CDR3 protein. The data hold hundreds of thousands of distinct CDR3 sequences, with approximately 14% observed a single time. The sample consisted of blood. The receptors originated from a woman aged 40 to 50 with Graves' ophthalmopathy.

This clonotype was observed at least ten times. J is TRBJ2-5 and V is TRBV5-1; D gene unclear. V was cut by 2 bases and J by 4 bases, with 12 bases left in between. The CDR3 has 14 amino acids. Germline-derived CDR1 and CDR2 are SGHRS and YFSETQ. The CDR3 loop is CASSFYSPAETQYF. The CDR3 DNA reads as TGCGCCAGCAGCTTTTATTCCCCTGCAGAGACCCAGTACTTC.

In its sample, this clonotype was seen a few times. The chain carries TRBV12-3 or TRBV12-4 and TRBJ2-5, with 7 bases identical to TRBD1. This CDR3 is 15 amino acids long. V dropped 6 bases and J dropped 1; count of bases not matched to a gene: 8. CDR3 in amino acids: CASSAHRDSQETQYF. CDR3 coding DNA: TGTGCCAGCAGCGCCCACCGGGACAGCCAAGAGACCCAGTACTTC.

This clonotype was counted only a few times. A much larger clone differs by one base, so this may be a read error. The CDR3 DNA sequence: TGTGCCGCCAGTGATTGGGGTAGAGAGACCCAGTACTTC. This codes for CAASDWGRETQYF. The chain is built from TRBV24-1 and TRBJ2-5, with D unclear. The CDR3 has 13 amino acids. Per germline, CDR1 KGHDR and CDR2 SFDVKD.

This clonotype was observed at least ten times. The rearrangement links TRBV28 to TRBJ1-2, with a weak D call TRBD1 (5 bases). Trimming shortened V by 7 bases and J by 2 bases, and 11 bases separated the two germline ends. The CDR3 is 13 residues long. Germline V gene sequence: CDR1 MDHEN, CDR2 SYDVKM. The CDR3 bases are TGTGCCAGCACTGTTGACAGCAACTATGGCTACACCTTC. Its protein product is CASTVDSNYGYTF.

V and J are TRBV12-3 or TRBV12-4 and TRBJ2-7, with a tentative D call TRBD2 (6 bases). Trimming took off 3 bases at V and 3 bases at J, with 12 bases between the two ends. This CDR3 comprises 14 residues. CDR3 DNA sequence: TGTGCCAGCAGTTTGGAGGGGAGCGACTACGAGCAGTACTTC. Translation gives CASSLEGSDYEQYF.

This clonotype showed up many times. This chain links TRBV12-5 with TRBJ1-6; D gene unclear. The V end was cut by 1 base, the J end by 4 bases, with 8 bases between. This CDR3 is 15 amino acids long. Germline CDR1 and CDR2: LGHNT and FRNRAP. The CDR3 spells CASGLGGFYNSPLHF. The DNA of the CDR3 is TGTGCTAGTGGTTTGGGGGGATTTTATAATTCACCCCTCCACTTT. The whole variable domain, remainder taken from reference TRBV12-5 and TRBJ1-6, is DARVTQTPRHKVTEMGQEVTMRCQPILGHNTVFWYRQTMMQGLELLAYFRNRAPLDDSGMPKDRFSAEMPDATLATLKIQPSEPRDSAVYFCASGLGGFYNSPLHFGNGTRLTVT.

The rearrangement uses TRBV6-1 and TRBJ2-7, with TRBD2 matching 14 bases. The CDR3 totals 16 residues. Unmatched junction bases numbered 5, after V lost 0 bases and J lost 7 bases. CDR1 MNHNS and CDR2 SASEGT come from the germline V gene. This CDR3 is CASSEAGLAGAGEQYF. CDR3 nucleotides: TGTGCCAGCAGTGAAGCGGGACTAGCGGGAGCGGGAGAGCAGTACTTC.

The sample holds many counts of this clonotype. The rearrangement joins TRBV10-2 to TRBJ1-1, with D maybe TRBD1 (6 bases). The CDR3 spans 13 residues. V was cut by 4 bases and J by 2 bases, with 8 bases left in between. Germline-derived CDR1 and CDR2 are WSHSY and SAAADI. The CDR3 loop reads CASSGTDNTEAFF. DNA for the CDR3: TGCGCCAGCAGTGGGACAGATAACACTGAAGCTTTCTTT.

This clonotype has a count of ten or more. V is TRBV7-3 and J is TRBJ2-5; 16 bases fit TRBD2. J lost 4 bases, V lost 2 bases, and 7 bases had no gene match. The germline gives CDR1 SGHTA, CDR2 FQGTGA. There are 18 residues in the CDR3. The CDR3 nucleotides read TGTGCCAGCAGCTTAGGGGGACTAGCGGGAGGGGTCGGAGAGACCCAGTACTTC. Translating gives CASSLGGLAGGVGETQYF.

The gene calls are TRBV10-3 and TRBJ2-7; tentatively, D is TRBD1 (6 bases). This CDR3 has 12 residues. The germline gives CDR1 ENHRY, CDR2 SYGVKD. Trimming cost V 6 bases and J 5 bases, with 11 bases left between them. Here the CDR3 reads CAIRGAWDEQYF. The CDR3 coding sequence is TGTGCCATCAGGGGGGCCTGGGACGAGCAGTACTTC.

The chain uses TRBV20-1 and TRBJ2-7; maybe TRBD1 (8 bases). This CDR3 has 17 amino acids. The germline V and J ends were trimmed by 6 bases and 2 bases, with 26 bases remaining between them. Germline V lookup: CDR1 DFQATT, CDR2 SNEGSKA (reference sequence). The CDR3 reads CSAPDRGGLGSAYEQYF. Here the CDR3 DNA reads TGCAGTGCACCCGACAGGGGAGGGCTAGGATCCGCCTACGAGCAGTACTTC.

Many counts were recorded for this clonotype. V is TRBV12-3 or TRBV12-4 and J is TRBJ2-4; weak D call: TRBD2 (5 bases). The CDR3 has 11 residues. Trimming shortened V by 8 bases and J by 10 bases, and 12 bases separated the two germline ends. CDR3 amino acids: CASSVGDIQYF. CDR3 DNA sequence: TGTGCCAGCTCGGTCGGGGATATTCAGTACTTC.

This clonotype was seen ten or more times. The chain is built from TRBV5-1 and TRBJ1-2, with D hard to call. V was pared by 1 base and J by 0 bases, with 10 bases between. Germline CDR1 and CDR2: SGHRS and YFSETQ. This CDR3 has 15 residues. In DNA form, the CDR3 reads TGCGCCAGCAGCTTGTCAGCGGGTTCTAACTATGGCTACACCTTC. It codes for CASSLSAGSNYGYTF.

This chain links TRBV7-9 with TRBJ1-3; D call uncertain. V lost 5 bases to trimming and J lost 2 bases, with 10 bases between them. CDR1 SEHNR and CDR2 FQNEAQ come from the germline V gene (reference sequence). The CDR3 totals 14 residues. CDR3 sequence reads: CASSPSPAGNTIYF. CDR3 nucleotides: TGTGCCAGCAGCCCTTCGCCAGCTGGAAACACCATATATTTT.

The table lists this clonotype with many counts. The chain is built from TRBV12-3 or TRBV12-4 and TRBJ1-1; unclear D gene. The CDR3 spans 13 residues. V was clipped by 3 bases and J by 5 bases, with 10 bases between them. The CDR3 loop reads CASSLKRATEAFF. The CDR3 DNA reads TGTGCCAGCAGTTTGAAGCGGGCGACTGAAGCTTTCTTT.

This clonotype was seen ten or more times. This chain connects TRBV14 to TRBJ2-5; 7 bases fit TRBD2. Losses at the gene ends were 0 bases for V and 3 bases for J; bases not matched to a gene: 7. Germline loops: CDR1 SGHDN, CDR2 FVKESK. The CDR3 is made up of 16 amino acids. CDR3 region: CASSQEVGGPEETQYF. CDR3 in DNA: TGTGCCAGCAGCCAAGAGGTGGGAGGGCCAGAAGAGACCCAGTACTTC.

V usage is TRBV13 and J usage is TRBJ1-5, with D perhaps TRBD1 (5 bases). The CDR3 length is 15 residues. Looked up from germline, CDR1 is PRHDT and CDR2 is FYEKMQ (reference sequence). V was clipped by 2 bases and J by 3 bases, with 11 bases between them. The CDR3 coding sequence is TGTGCCAGCAGCTTACATGGGGCACCCAATCAGCCCCAGCATTTT. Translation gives CASSLHGAPNQPQHF.

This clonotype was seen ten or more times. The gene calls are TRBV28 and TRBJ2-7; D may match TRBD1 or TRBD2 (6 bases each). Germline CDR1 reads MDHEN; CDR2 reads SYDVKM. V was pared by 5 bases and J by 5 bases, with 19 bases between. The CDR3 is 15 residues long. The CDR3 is CASSVHGGSLNEQYF. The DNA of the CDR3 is TGTGCCAGCAGTGTGCACGGGGGCAGTCTAAACGAGCAGTACTTC.

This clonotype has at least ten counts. CDR3 region: CASSLTGCGGYTF. Written as DNA, the CDR3 is TGTGCCAGCAGCTTGACAGGGTGCGGTGGCTACACCTTC. This chain connects TRBV7-8 to TRBJ1-2; TRBD1 agrees at 7 bases. The length of the CDR3 is 13 residues. The germline V gene has CDR1 SGHVS and CDR2 FQNEAQ. V trimming: 3 bases; J trimming: 7 bases; junction bases outside the gene matches: 5.

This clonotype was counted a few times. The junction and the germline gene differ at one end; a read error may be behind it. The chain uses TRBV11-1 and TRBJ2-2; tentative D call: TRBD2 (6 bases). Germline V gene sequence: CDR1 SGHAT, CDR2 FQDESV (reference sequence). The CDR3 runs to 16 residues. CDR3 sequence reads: CASSSGYTVNTGGLFF. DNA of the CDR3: TGTGCCAGCAGCTCAGGGTATACAGTTAACACCGGGGGGCTGTTTTTT.

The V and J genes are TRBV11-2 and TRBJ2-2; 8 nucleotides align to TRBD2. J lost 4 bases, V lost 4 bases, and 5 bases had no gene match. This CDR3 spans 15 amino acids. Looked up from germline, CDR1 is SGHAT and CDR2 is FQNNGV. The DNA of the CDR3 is TGTGCCAGCAGCTACGGGACTAGAGGCACCGGGGAGCTGTTTTTT. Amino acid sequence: CASSYGTRGTGELFF.